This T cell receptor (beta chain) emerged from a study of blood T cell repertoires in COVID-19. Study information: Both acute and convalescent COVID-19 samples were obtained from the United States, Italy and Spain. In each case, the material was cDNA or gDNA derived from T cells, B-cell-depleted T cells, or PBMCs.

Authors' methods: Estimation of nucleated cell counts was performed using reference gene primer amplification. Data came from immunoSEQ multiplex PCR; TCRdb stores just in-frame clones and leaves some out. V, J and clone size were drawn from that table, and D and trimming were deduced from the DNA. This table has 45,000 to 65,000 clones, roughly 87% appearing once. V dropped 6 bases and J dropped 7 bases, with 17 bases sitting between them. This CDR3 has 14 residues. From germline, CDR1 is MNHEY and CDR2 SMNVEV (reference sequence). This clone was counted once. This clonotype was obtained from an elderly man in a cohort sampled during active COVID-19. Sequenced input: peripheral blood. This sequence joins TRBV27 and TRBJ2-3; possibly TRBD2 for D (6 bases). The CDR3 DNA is TGTGCCAGCAGAGGTTATAGCGGTACTTATACGCAGTATTTT. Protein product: CASRGYSGTYTQYF.